The 18 T cell receptor beta chains reported below all come from one sample, sequenced in a study of Ad26.COV2.S vaccination and SARS-CoV-2 variants. Stated treatment: 19 received Ad26.COV2.S at low or high dose, single or two shots; 5 received placebo; per-sample allocation not given. Sampling was performed 63 days after the first vaccine or placebo injection. Sequencing was performed with immunoSEQ multiplex PCR; in TCRdb, only in-frame clones are kept and a portion is missing. The sample gives around 300,000 clones, almost 90% of which show up once; around 5.5% is in the top ten. This specimen was peripheral blood, taken in a trial of Ad26.COV2.S vaccine versus placebo. These receptors came from a person aged 18 to 65 who received the Ad26.COV2.S COVID-19 vaccine or a placebo.

The table lists this clone with a few counts. The rearrangement uses TRBV10-3 and TRBJ2-7; 7 bases line up with TRBD2. Germline lookup yields CDR1 ENHRY and CDR2 SYGVKD. This CDR3 is 14 amino acids long. The V segment lost 11 bases and the J segment 6 bases; nucleotides outside the gene matches: 16. The CDR3 DNA follows: TGTGCCTCCTCAACGCGGGAGCCGGGTCGCGAGCAGTACGTC. Translated, it gives CASSTREPGREQYV.

J is TRBJ2-1 and V is TRBV12-3 or TRBV12-4; D tentatively reads TRBD1 or TRBD2 (5 bases each). V was shortened by 6 bases and J by 7 bases, with 10 bases between the two germline ends. The CDR3 length is 12 residues. The CDR3 protein is CASRGEPNEQFF. CDR3 in DNA: TGTGCCAGCAGGGGGGAGCCAAATGAGCAGTTCTTC.

This chain uses TRBV5-1 with TRBJ2-1; maybe TRBD1 (5 bases). V was shortened by 0 bases and J by 7 bases, with 11 bases between the two germline ends. Germline loops: CDR1 SGHRS, CDR2 YFSETQ. CDR3 length: 14 residues. The CDR3 loop is CASSLEGARNEQFF. Here the CDR3 DNA reads TGCGCCAGCAGCTTGGAAGGGGCGAGGAATGAGCAGTTCTTC.

CDR3 in amino acids: CASSSTSRAEAFF. CDR3 DNA sequence: TGTGCCAGTAGTTCTACATCTCGAGCAGAAGCTTTCTTT. This chain connects TRBV19 to TRBJ1-1; D remains unclear. This CDR3 spans 13 amino acids. The germline V gene has CDR1 LNHDA and CDR2 SQIVND (reference sequence). Trimming took off 5 bases at V and 8 bases at J, with 15 bases between the two ends.

J is TRBJ1-1 and V is TRBV19; D call uncertain. Trimming pared 6 bases from V and 0 bases from J, leaving 11 bases between. The CDR3 contains 14 residues. CDR1 LNHDA and CDR2 SQIVND come from the germline V gene (reference sequence). CDR3 loop: CASSLGPMNTEAFF. In nucleotides, the CDR3 is TGTGCCAGTAGCCTGGGTCCGATGAACACTGAAGCTTTCTTT.

The J gene is TRBJ2-1, the V gene TRBV7-3, with D perhaps being TRBD1 or TRBD2 (5 bases each). This CDR3 region has 15 residues. Trimming took off 5 bases at V and 7 bases at J, with 18 bases between the two ends. The germline V gene has CDR1 SGHTA and CDR2 FQGTGA. The CDR3 loop reads CASSLSWGRGNEQFF. CDR3 coding DNA: TGTGCCAGCAGCCTATCCTGGGGGAGAGGGAATGAGCAGTTCTTC.

The chain joins TRBV7-2 to TRBJ1-2; 8 nucleotides line up with TRBD1. The CDR3 is 15 amino acids. V lost 5 bases and J lost 4; bases outside the gene matches: 9. Germline V gene lookup returns CDR1 SGHTA and CDR2 FQGNSA. The CDR3 DNA is TGTGCCAGCAGCCCTTATGGGACAGGAACCTATGGCTACACCTTC. It codes for CASSPYGTGTYGYTF.

This chain uses TRBV5-1 with TRBJ2-1, with 13 bases identical to TRBD2. Germline assignment: CDR1 SGHRS and CDR2 YFSETQ. The CDR3 runs 19 residues. The V segment lost 0 bases and the J segment 1 base; nucleotides outside the gene matches: 7. CDR3: CASSLDAGLAGVSYNEQFF. The DNA for the CDR3 is TGCGCCAGCAGCTTGGATGCTGGACTAGCGGGAGTGTCCTACAATGAGCAGTTCTTC.

In its sample, this clone was seen once. The V call is TRBV11-2, the J call TRBJ1-1, with 8 bases fitting TRBD1. The CDR3 is made up of 14 amino acids. The germline V gene has CDR1 SGHAT and CDR2 FQNNGV. Trimming removed 6 bases from V and 7 bases from J; junction bases left unmatched: 10. CDR3 in DNA: TGTGCCAGCAGAGCCCGACAGGGGTCGGGTGAAGCTTTCTTT. Protein product: CASRARQGSGEAFF.

This sequence joins TRBV4-1 and TRBJ2-1, with D maybe TRBD2 (7 bases). CDR1 is MGHRA and CDR2 is YSYEKL in the germline V gene. Trimming pared 1 base from V and 0 bases from J, leaving 13 bases between. The CDR3 length is 17 residues. CDR3 amino acids: CASSQGGGGSSYNEQFF. DNA for the CDR3: TGCGCCAGCAGCCAAGGGGGGGGCGGGAGCTCCTACAATGAGCAGTTCTTC.

The genes are TRBV4-3 and TRBJ1-2; possibly TRBD1 for D (5 bases). Germline lookup yields CDR1 LGHNA and CDR2 YSLEER. This CDR3 is 16 amino acids long. Trimming cost V 0 bases and J 8 bases, with 19 bases left between them. This CDR3 reads CASSQDWGTEERGYTF. In DNA form, the CDR3 reads TGCGCCAGCAGCCAAGACTGGGGGACGGAAGAAAGAGGCTACACCTTC.

The chain carries TRBV6-6 and TRBJ1-1; no firm D call. The CDR3 covers 17 residues. The germline V gene has CDR1 MNHNY and CDR2 SVGAGI (reference sequence). V was pared by 5 bases and J by 3 bases, with 22 bases between. The CDR3 here is CASSLTITPLSYTEAFF. CDR3 DNA sequence: TGTGCCAGCAGTCTAACCATTACGCCCCTCTCATACACTGAAGCTTTCTTT.

The genes are TRBV24-1 and TRBJ2-3; maybe TRBD1 (6 bases). The CDR3 contains 13 residues. CDR1 is KGHDR and CDR2 is SFDVKD in the germline V gene. V lost 9 bases and J lost 3, with 12 bases in between. CDR3 coding DNA: TGTGCCACCCGGGACATCCTTACAGATACGCAGTATTTT. Its translation is CATRDILTDTQYF.

CDR3 protein: CASSEIRSGGPYEQYV. For the CDR3, the DNA is TGTGCCAGCAGTGAAATTCGTAGCGGAGGCCCCTACGAGCAGTACGTC. The chain is built from TRBV6-1 and TRBJ2-7, with D possibly matching TRBD2 (6 bases). The ends were cut back, 2 bases at V and 2 bases at J, with 16 bases in the middle. CDR3 length: 16 residues. CDR1 and CDR2 from the germline V gene are MNHNS and SASEGT.

V usage is TRBV7-9 and J usage is TRBJ2-3, with D possibly being TRBD2 (5 bases). Trimming removed 5 bases at V and 6 bases at J, with 21 bases between. Germline CDR1 reads SEHNR; CDR2 reads FQNEAQ (reference sequence). The CDR3 is 16 amino acids. This CDR3 is CASSDEGGGSEDTQYF. The CDR3 DNA reads TGTGCCAGCAGCGACGAGGGCGGCGGTTCCGAGGATACGCAGTATTTT.

The genes are TRBV4-3 and TRBJ2-1; D could derive from TRBD1 or TRBD2 (5 bases each). This CDR3 has 14 amino acids. Germline CDR1 reads LGHNA; CDR2 reads YSLEER. Trimming shortened V by 0 bases and J by 5 bases, and 8 bases separated the two germline ends. The CDR3 loop is CASSQEWDDNEQFF. The CDR3 coding sequence is TGCGCCAGCAGCCAAGAGTGGGACGACAATGAGCAGTTCTTC.

In nucleotides, the CDR3 is TGTGCCAGTAGTAAGAGACCTCAGGGATCGAACACTGAAGCTTTCTTT. Translating gives CASSKRPQGSNTEAFF. The genes are TRBV19 and TRBJ1-1; weak D call: TRBD1 (5 bases). V was pared by 4 bases and J by 1 base, with 16 bases between. This CDR3 has 16 residues. Per the germline V gene, CDR1 is LNHDA and CDR2 is SQIVND (reference sequence).

This clone has only one observation. The rearrangement joins TRBV19 to TRBJ1-1; D is perhaps TRBD1 (6 bases). The CDR3 has 15 amino acids. The V and J ends lost 7 bases and 4 bases respectively, with 19 bases between them. CDR1 is LNHDA and CDR2 is SQIVND in the germline V gene (reference sequence). The CDR3 coding sequence is TGTGCCAGTAATAACCGGGGGGCAGAGGCCACTGAAGCTTTCTTT. Translation gives CASNNRGAEATEAFF.